The 26 T cell receptor beta chains below come from one sample, sequenced in a study of beta chain features in type 1 diabetes. The isolated RNA, all of it, was reverse transcribed, so expressed TCRB transcripts were what got sequenced. TCRdb keeps only in-frame clones here, not all; method: immunoSEQ multiplex PCR. The profile covers about 620,000 clones, with around 15% appearing a single time and about 0.097% taken by the ten largest. The sequencing sample was made of naive CD4+ T cells from blood. These receptors were taken from a young man in good health.

This chain links TRBV18 with TRBJ2-1, with D possibly being TRBD1 (6 bases). This CDR3 contains 15 residues. The germline V gene has CDR1 KGHSH and CDR2 LQKENI. The ends were cut back, 4 bases at V and 5 bases at J, with 15 bases in the middle. Here the CDR3 reads CASSQGAGAHNEQFF. DNA of the CDR3: TGTGCCAGCTCACAGGGTGCAGGGGCCCACAATGAGCAGTTCTTC. The whole variable domain, remainder taken from reference TRBV18 and TRBJ2-1, is NAGVMQNPRHLVRRRGQEARLRCSPMKGHSHVYWYRQLPEEGLKFMVYLQKENIIDESGMPKERFSAEFPKEGPSILRIQQVVRGDSAAYFCASSQGAGAHNEQFFGPGTRLTVL.

V and J are TRBV4-3 and TRBJ2-2; no reliable D call. Germline CDR1 reads LGHNA; CDR2 reads YSLEER. V shed 1 base and J shed 5 bases, with 14 bases lying between them. The CDR3 loop spans 16 amino acids. The DNA for the CDR3 is TGCGCCAGCAGCCAAGTTAGAATAGGTTGGACCGGGGAGCTGTTTTTT. Translated, it gives CASSQVRIGWTGELFF.

This clone was observed a few times. The chain carries TRBV6-6 and TRBJ2-7; TRBD1 might be the D (6 bases). Per the germline V gene, CDR1 is MNHNY and CDR2 is SVGAGI (reference sequence). V was pared by 3 bases and J by 3 bases, with 9 bases between. The CDR3 has 13 amino acids. The CDR3 loop is CASSYNRVYEQYF. CDR3 nucleotide sequence: TGTGCCAGCAGTTATAACAGGGTCTACGAGCAGTACTTC.

The V and J genes are TRBV7-2 and TRBJ2-7; weak D call: TRBD2 (6 bases). V was trimmed by 2 bases and J by 6 bases, leaving 14 bases between them. In germline, CDR1 is SGHTA, CDR2 FQGNSA. This CDR3 contains 14 residues. The CDR3: CASSLKGGTGEQYF. The CDR3 DNA reads as TGTGCCAGCAGCTTAAAAGGCGGGACGGGCGAGCAGTACTTC.

In this sample, this clone turned up a few times. The genes are TRBV11-3 and TRBJ2-3, with D possibly TRBD2 on 5 matching bases. The CDR3 totals 14 residues. With 3 bases removed from V and 4 bases from J, the gap between germline ends came to 11 bases. CDR1 and CDR2 (germline): SGHNT, YENEEA. This CDR3 reads CASSFGLASDTQYF. The DNA of the CDR3 is TGTGCCAGCAGCTTTGGTCTAGCATCAGATACGCAGTATTTT.

This clone was found a few times. The chain has TRBV7-2 and TRBJ2-7; tentatively, D is TRBD1 or TRBD2 (5 bases each). CDR1 is SGHTA and CDR2 is FQGNSA in the germline V gene. This CDR3 contains 15 residues. V shed 0 bases and J shed 6 bases, with 15 bases lying between them. This CDR3 reads CASSLAPLVGGEQYF. CDR3 nucleotide sequence: TGTGCCAGCAGCTTAGCGCCCTTGGTTGGGGGCGAGCAGTACTTC.

This clone was found a few times. This chain uses TRBV21-1 with TRBJ2-6; the table calls TRBD1, which could not be checked here. TRBV21-1 is given as a pseudogene. This CDR3 region has 18 residues. The CDR3 loop is CASSQTGQAPSGANVLTF. The CDR3 DNA follows: TGTGCCAGCAGCCAAACGGGACAGGCCCCCTCTGGGGCCAACGTCCTGACTTTC.

The CDR3 region has the DNA TGTGCCAGCAGCCGCGGAAGTCCTTACCGAGATAGGTACGAGCAGTACTTC. Its protein is CASSRGSPYRDRYEQYF. The J gene is TRBJ2-7, the V gene TRBV14; D gene unclear. CDR3 length: 17 residues. V lost 4 bases to trimming and J lost 4 bases, with 23 bases between them. From germline, CDR1 is SGHDN and CDR2 FVKESK.

The V gene is TRBV4-3, the J gene TRBJ1-1; D may be TRBD1 (5 bases). This CDR3 region has 13 residues. Trimming took 5 bases from V and 4 from J, leaving 11 bases between them. CDR1 and CDR2 (germline): LGHNA, YSLEER. DNA of the CDR3: TGCGCCAGCAGCAGACTTGGGGCCACTGAAGCTTTCTTT. Translating gives CASSRLGATEAFF.

This clone has only a few counts. The chain carries TRBV29-1 and TRBJ2-3; D possibly corresponds to TRBD1 (5 bases). Trimming cost V 0 bases and J 2 bases, with 15 bases left between them. CDR1 and CDR2 (germline): SQVTM, ANQGSEA. This CDR3 contains 16 residues. The CDR3 nucleotides are TGCAGCGTTGAAGAATTGTGGCAGGGATCCACAGATACGCAGTATTTT. Protein product: CSVEELWQGSTDTQYF.

V usage is TRBV10-3 and J usage is TRBJ1-1; D not certain. The CDR3 has 14 amino acids. V lost 5 bases to trimming and J lost 1 base, with 11 bases between them. CDR1 is ENHRY, CDR2 SYGVKD, per germline. The DNA for the CDR3 is TGTGCCATCAGTCGTCTCGGGGAGAACACTGAAGCTTTCTTT. Translating it yields CAISRLGENTEAFF.

In its sample, this clone was seen a few times. The V gene is TRBV29-1, the J gene TRBJ1-2; 8 bases line up with TRBD1. The germline CDR1 and CDR2 sequences are SQVTM and ANQGSEA. The junction had 21 bases not matched to a gene; V was cut back by 1 base and J by 8 bases. The CDR3 runs to 18 residues. The CDR3 protein is CSVEGGFIRTGISTGYTF. The CDR3 coding sequence is TGCAGCGTTGAAGGAGGGTTTATTAGGACAGGGATATCGACAGGCTACACCTTC.

CDR3 DNA: TGTGCCAGTAGTCAAGGTGGTAAGATATCTAGCACCCTCAATGAGCAGTTCTTC. It is translated as CASSQGGKISSTLNEQFF. This sequence joins TRBV19 and TRBJ2-1; TRBD2 is a possible D gene (5 bases). The V gene lost 5 bases and the J gene lost 6 bases, with 26 bases spanning the gap. The CDR3 is 18 residues long. Germline loops: CDR1 LNHDA, CDR2 SQIVND (reference sequence). The full variable domain, its missing parts supplied by reference TRBV19 and TRBJ2-1, is DGGITQSPKYLFRKEGQNVTLSCEQNLNHDAMYWYRQDPGQGLRLIYYSQIVNDFQKGDIAEGYSVSREKKESFPLTVTSAQKNPTAFYLCASSQGGKISSTLNEQFFGPGTRLTVL.

The J gene is TRBJ2-1, the V gene TRBV9, with a tentative D call TRBD2 (6 bases). This CDR3 is 16 amino acids long. Trimming removed 4 bases at V and 6 bases at J, with 20 bases between. Per germline, CDR1 SGDLS and CDR2 YYNGEE. CDR3 DNA: TGTGCCAGCAGCTCCATCTTGGGGGGAAACCCCAATGAGCAGTTCTTC. Its translation is CASSSILGGNPNEQFF.

This clone was picked up a small number of times. The gene calls are TRBV6-1 and TRBJ2-1; 9 bases line up with TRBD2. CDR3 length: 17 residues. Trimming took 2 bases from V and 2 from J; bases not matched to a gene: 7. In germline, CDR1 is MNHNS, CDR2 SASEGT. CDR3 DNA: TGTGCCAGCAGTGAAATCATGCTAGCGGGAACCTACAATGAGCAGTTCTTC. Protein: CASSEIMLAGTYNEQFF.

This clone turned up a few times. This chain uses TRBV9 with TRBJ2-1; D is possibly TRBD1 (5 bases). The V and J ends lost 0 bases and 0 bases respectively, with 7 bases between them. CDR1 is SGDLS and CDR2 is YYNGEE in the germline V gene. This CDR3 has 15 residues. The CDR3 protein is CASSVEQDSYNEQFF. For the CDR3, the DNA is TGTGCCAGCAGCGTAGAACAGGACTCCTACAATGAGCAGTTCTTC.

V usage is TRBV2 and J usage is TRBJ1-1, with D tentatively TRBD1 (6 bases). Looked up from germline, CDR1 is SNHLY and CDR2 is FYNNEI. CDR3 length: 15 residues. Between the trimmed V and J ends, which lost 5 bases and 0 bases, there was a span of 13 bases. CDR3 nucleotide sequence: TGTGCCAGCAGTAAATCAGGGGCCCTGAACACTGAAGCTTTCTTT. Protein sequence: CASSKSGALNTEAFF.

The J gene is TRBJ2-5, the V gene TRBV14; D is ambiguous. The germline V gene encodes CDR1 SGHDN and CDR2 FVKESK. The CDR3 runs 14 residues. The germline V and J ends were trimmed by 2 bases and 7 bases, with 14 bases remaining between them. This chain's CDR3 is CASSQKNTLGTQYF. Here the CDR3 DNA reads TGTGCCAGCAGCCAAAAAAACACGTTGGGGACCCAGTACTTC.

This chain's CDR3 is CASSRDRGGRTEAFF. The CDR3 region has the DNA TGTGCCAGCAGCCGGGACAGGGGAGGAAGGACTGAAGCTTTCTTT. V and J are TRBV14 and TRBJ1-1; 10 bases line up with TRBD1. The V gene end was trimmed by 4 bases and the J gene end by 5 bases; junction bases not matched to a gene: 7. This CDR3 comprises 15 residues. Germline V gene sequence: CDR1 SGHDN, CDR2 FVKESK.

This clone was detected only a few times. CDR3 DNA: TGTGCCAGCAGATACAGGAGTAATCAGCCCCAGCATTTT. Amino acid sequence: CASRYRSNQPQHF. This chain links TRBV2 with TRBJ1-5; TRBD1 might be the D (5 bases). V was clipped by 6 bases and J by 4 bases, with 10 bases between them. The CDR3 runs 13 residues. The germline V gene encodes CDR1 SNHLY and CDR2 FYNNEI.

The chain is built from TRBV7-3 and TRBJ1-1; 7 bases map to TRBD1. Per germline, CDR1 SGHTA and CDR2 FQGTGA. CDR3 length: 14 amino acids. V dropped 4 bases and J dropped 4; count of bases not matched to a gene: 6. The CDR3 DNA reads as TGTGCCAGCAGCTCGCAACAGGGGCGCACTGAAGCTTTCTTT. Amino acid sequence: CASSSQQGRTEAFF.

This clone has a handful of counts. The chain combines TRBV7-2 with TRBJ2-4, with D unresolved. The CDR3 extends over 14 amino acids. V lost 1 base, J lost 3 bases, and 7 bases lay in between. Looked up from germline, CDR1 is SGHTA and CDR2 is FQGNSA. The CDR3 reads CASSLVRFKNIQYF. The CDR3 DNA is TGTGCCAGCAGCTTAGTCAGGTTCAAAAACATTCAGTACTTC.

V and J are TRBV7-2 and TRBJ2-5; TRBD1 matches 9 bases. The J segment lost 7 bases and the V segment lost 5 bases, leaving 8 bases of the junction unmatched. The CDR3 is made up of 14 amino acids. Germline CDR1 SGHTA, CDR2 FQGNSA. CDR3 nucleotides: TGTGCCAGCAGCACCGCCACAGGGGGCTGGACCCAGTACTTC. It encodes CASSTATGGWTQYF. Looking up the rest from reference TRBV7-2 and TRBJ2-5 gives the full variable domain: GAGVSQSPSNKVTEKGKDVELRCDPISGHTALYWYRQSLGQGLEFLIYFQGNSAPDKSGLPSDRFSAERTGGSVSTLTIQRTQQEDSAVYLCASSTATGGWTQYFGPGTRLLVL.

This clone has just a few counts. The chain couples TRBV19 to TRBJ2-7; D call uncertain. Germline-derived CDR1 and CDR2 are LNHDA and SQIVND (reference sequence). CDR3 length equals 11 residues. V dropped 1 base and J dropped 6 bases, with 4 bases sitting between them. CDR3: CASSIAAEQYF. CDR3 in DNA: TGTGCCAGTAGTATAGCAGCCGAGCAGTACTTC.

In its sample, this clone was seen a few times. Other DNA sequences in the sample encode the same CDR3. The CDR3 here is CASSPRGSYEQYF. The CDR3 nucleotides are TGTGCCAGCAGCCCTAGGGGTTCCTACGAGCAGTACTTC. This chain links TRBV11-2 with TRBJ2-7, with D perhaps matching TRBD1 (5 bases). From germline, CDR1 is SGHAT and CDR2 FQNNGV. There are 13 residues in the CDR3. With 5 bases removed from V and 1 base from J, the gap between germline ends came to 9 bases. Filled out from reference TRBV11-2 and TRBJ2-7, the complete variable domain reads EAGVAQSPRYKIIEKRQSVAFWCNPISGHATLYWYQQILGQGPKLLIQFQNNGVVDDSQLPKDRFSAERLKGVDSTLKIQPAKLEDSAVYLCASSPRGSYEQYFGPGTRLTVT.

This clone has more than one count but fewer than ten. The chain employs TRBV28 and TRBJ1-1; TRBD1 is a possible D gene (6 bases). CDR3 length: 15 amino acids. The V and J ends lost 2 bases and 0 bases respectively, with 10 bases between them. Per the germline V gene, CDR1 is MDHEN and CDR2 is SYDVKM. CDR3 DNA: TGTGCCAGCAGTTTACAGGGGCGATTGAACACTGAAGCTTTCTTT. Its translation is CASSLQGRLNTEAFF.